This T cell receptor beta chain comes out of a study of blood T cell repertoires in COVID-19. The overall study: Both acute and convalescent COVID-19 samples were obtained from the United States, Italy and Spain. T cells, B-cell-depleted T cells, or PBMCs provided the cDNA or gDNA that served as material.

Original processing notes: Reference gene primer amplification yielded estimated nucleated cell counts. Some clones are missing from TCRdb's copy, which holds only in-frame ones; the method was immunoSEQ multiplex PCR. D and trimming come from the DNA, and the V and J calls and clone size come from that table. This table holds around 240,000 clones, 70% to 90% found once. V trimming: 8 bases; J trimming: 6 bases; junction bases outside the gene matches: 10. CDR3 length equals 13 residues. Germline assignment: CDR1 ENHRY and CDR2 SYGVKD. The V call is TRBV10-3, the J call TRBJ2-7; 7 bases fit TRBD2. Sequences were obtained from peripheral blood. The sequence derives from a man in his forties or fifties with acute or convalescent COVID-19. The CDR3 DNA follows: TGTGCCATCCAGCGGGATGTTACTTTCGAGCAGTACTTC. Its translation is CAIQRDVTFEQYF.